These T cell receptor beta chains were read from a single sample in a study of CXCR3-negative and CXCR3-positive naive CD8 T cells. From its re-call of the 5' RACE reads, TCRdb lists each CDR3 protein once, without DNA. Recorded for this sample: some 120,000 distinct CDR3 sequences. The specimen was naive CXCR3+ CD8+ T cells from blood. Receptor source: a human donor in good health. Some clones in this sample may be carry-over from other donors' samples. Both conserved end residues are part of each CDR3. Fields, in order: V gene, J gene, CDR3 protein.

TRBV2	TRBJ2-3	CASMDTDTQYF
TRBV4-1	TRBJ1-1	CASSQDAGTAFF
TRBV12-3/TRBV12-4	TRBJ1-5	CASSLYSSNQPQHF
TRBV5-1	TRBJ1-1	CASSLWQMNTEAFF
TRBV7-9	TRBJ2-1	CASSLSGALNEQFF
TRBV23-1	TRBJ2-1	CASGWTRSSYNEQFF
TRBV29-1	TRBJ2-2	CSVEIGSGELFF
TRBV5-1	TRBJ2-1	CASSPPGLVTYNEQFF
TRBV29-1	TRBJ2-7	CSVKTSGSSYEQYF
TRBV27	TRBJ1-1	CASSWTPTGPEAFF